This is a list of T cell receptor beta chains from one sample in a study of CD8 T cells in ankylosing spondylitis. MiXCR, run by TCRdb on the 5' RACE reads, gives a single entry per CDR3 protein. This table holds some 240,000 distinct CDR3 sequences, approximately 9% found once. What was sequenced was blood, either unsorted or a sorted T cell fraction (not recorded which). These receptors were obtained from a male donor with ankylosing spondylitis or in good health (not recorded which). The CDR3 runs from the conserved cysteine through the conserved F or W. D genes are given only for firm matches. Size values are once, few and many counts, or a class for expanded clones, and some rows have none.

CDR3aa	CDR3nt	j_gene	d_gene	abundance	v_gene	len
CSADRAPKNIQYF	TGCAGTGCTGACCGGGCCCCAAAAAACATTCAGTACTTC	TRBJ2-4	NA	few	TRBV20-1	13
CASSRTNTDTQYF	TGTGCCAGCAGCCGGACCAACACAGATACGCAGTATTTT	TRBJ2-3	NA	many	TRBV6-1	13
CAISERTGGTGELFF	TGTGCCATCAGTGAACGGACAGGGGGCACCGGGGAGCTGTTTTTT	TRBJ2-2	TRBD1	many	TRBV10-3	15
CASSPAGQGDTGELFF	TGCGCCAGCAGCCCGGCGGGACAGGGGGATACCGGGGAGCTGTTTTTT	TRBJ2-2	TRBD1	many	TRBV5-1	16
CASALPGQTTFF	TGTGCCAGTGCGCTCCCGGGACAGACCACTTTCTTT	TRBJ1-1	TRBD1	many	TRBV7-2	12
CASSGRYRGPKSYEQYF	TGTGCCAGCAGTGGGCGATACAGGGGGCCCAAATCCTACGAGCAGTACTTC	TRBJ2-7	TRBD1	many	TRBV6-1	17
CSARIDRGMDQPQHF	TGCAGTGCTAGAATTGACAGGGGGATGGATCAGCCCCAGCATTTT	TRBJ1-5	TRBD1	many	TRBV20-1	15
CASRSQDSYEQYF	TGTGCCAGCAGGTCCCAGGACTCCTACGAGCAGTACTTC	TRBJ2-7	NA	few	TRBV12-3/TRBV12-4	13
CASSQAAARSSYEQYF	TGTGCCAGCAGCCAAGCGGCCGCCAGGAGCTCCTACGAGCAGTACTTC	TRBJ2-7	NA	many	TRBV3-1	16
CASTRDRGLYGYTF	TGTGCCAGTACCCGGGACAGGGGACTCTATGGCTACACCTTC	TRBJ1-2	TRBD1	many	TRBV19	14
CSAQSRGGGVYNEQFF	TGCAGTGCCCAATCCCGCGGGGGGGGGGTATACAATGAGCAGTTCTTC	TRBJ2-1	TRBD2	NA	TRBV20-1	16